Each of the 26 T cell receptor beta chains below was sequenced from the same sample in a study of OX40 agonist ivuxolimab in advanced cancers. Sequencing was performed with immunoSEQ multiplex PCR; in TCRdb, only in-frame clones are kept and a portion is missing. This sample carries some 83,000 clones, about 90% of them seen once, and the ten largest clones take 8.4%. The input for sequencing was CD4+ or CD8+ T cells sorted from blood, taken in a trial of the OX40 agonist ivuxolimab. These receptors came from an adult with an advanced solid tumor such as melanoma, head and neck, liver or kidney cancer.

The rearrangement joins TRBV13 to TRBJ2-1; 11 bases agree with TRBD2. Trimming cost V 3 bases and J 7 bases; bases outside gene matches: 5. The CDR3 has 15 amino acids. From germline, CDR1 is PRHDT and CDR2 FYEKMQ (reference sequence). CDR3 bases: TGTGCCAGCAGCTTCGGTCTAGCGGGAGGAAATGAGCAGTTCTTC. Translated: CASSFGLAGGNEQFF.

V and J are TRBV15 and TRBJ1-3; no firm D call. CDR3 length equals 17 residues. The germline V gene has CDR1 LNHNV and CDR2 YYDKDF (reference sequence). V was clipped by 4 bases and J by 4 bases, with 20 bases between them. CDR3 DNA: TGTGCCACCAGCATCCGAACCCCCCGGTACACCGGAAACACCATATATTTT. This gives the protein CATSIRTPRYTGNTIYF.

V is TRBV4-3 and J is TRBJ2-2, with a tentative D call TRBD1 (5 bases). The germline CDR1 and CDR2 sequences are LGHNA and YSLEER. V was cut by 1 base and J by 4 bases, with 7 bases left in between. This CDR3 has 14 residues. CDR3 protein: CASSQGRATGELFF. The DNA for the CDR3 is TGCGCCAGCAGCCAAGGCAGGGCCACCGGGGAGCTGTTTTTT.

This chain joins TRBV7-9 and TRBJ2-1, with TRBD1 matching 11 bases. CDR3 size: 12 residues. J was trimmed by 12 bases and V by 5 bases; bases with no gene match: 3. Germline V gene sequence: CDR1 SEHNR, CDR2 FQNEAQ (reference sequence). For the CDR3, the DNA is TGTGCCAGCAGCCCGGACAGGGGGCGGCAGTTCTTC. It codes for CASSPDRGRQFF.

V usage is TRBV30 and J usage is TRBJ2-3; D remains unclear. The CDR3 length is 13 residues. V lost 4 bases and J 3 bases, leaving 11 bases between the germline ends. The germline CDR1 and CDR2 sequences are GTSNPN and SVGIG (reference sequence). The CDR3 loop is CAWTVGRTDTQYF. CDR3 sequence (DNA): TGTGCCTGGACAGTGGGTCGGACAGATACGCAGTATTTT.

This clone has just a few counts. The V and J genes are TRBV28 and TRBJ1-2, with unresolved D. This CDR3 comprises 13 residues. Germline CDR1 and CDR2: MDHEN and SYDVKM. V lost 5 bases and J 6 bases, leaving 13 bases between the germline ends. The CDR3 DNA is TGTGCCAGCAGTGTCGGATGGCTGGATGGCTACACCTTC. Amino acids: CASSVGWLDGYTF.

The chain carries TRBV9 and TRBJ2-1, with 12 bases identical to TRBD2. Trimming cost V 3 bases and J 7 bases; bases outside gene matches: 5. The CDR3 is made up of 15 amino acids. CDR1 is SGDLS, CDR2 YYNGEE, per germline. The CDR3 sequence is CASSASGRGANEQFF. CDR3 coding DNA: TGTGCCAGCAGCGCTAGCGGGAGGGGGGCAAATGAGCAGTTCTTC.

This clone was detected only once. The rearrangement links TRBV4-2 to TRBJ1-3; TRBD1 might be the D (5 bases). Germline values: CDR1 LGHNA, CDR2 YNFKEQ. Trimming left V 0 bases short and J 0 bases short, with 6 bases between. The CDR3 consists of 15 residues. CDR3 region: CASSQDGGSGNTIYF. Written as DNA, the CDR3 is TGTGCCAGCAGCCAAGACGGGGGCTCTGGAAACACCATATATTTT.

The V call is TRBV7-9, the J call TRBJ1-1; D not resolved. The CDR3 is 13 amino acids. Trimming stripped 5 bases from V and 2 bases from J, with 9 bases between. Germline-derived CDR1 and CDR2 are SEHNR and FQNEAQ (reference sequence). Written as DNA, the CDR3 is TGTGCCAGCAGCCCATATTACAACACTGAAGCTTTCTTT. As protein: CASSPYYNTEAFF.

This clone was counted a few times. The chain carries TRBV27 and TRBJ2-1; D is possibly TRBD2 (5 bases). The CDR3 spans 13 residues. Germline values: CDR1 MNHEY, CDR2 SMNVEV (reference sequence). Trimming removed 7 bases at V and 6 bases at J, with 13 bases between. The CDR3 nucleotides read TGTGCCAGCATGCTAGCTGGAGGCAATGAGCAGTTCTTC. This translates into CASMLAGGNEQFF.

V usage is TRBV27 and J usage is TRBJ2-1; possible D gene TRBD2, 6 bases. Between the trimmed V and J ends, which lost 5 bases and 6 bases, there was a span of 11 bases. The CDR3 length is 13 residues. Germline V gene data show CDR1 as MNHEY and CDR2 as SMNVEV (reference sequence). CDR3 loop: CASSRLGGNEQFF. CDR3 coding DNA: TGTGCCAGCAGTCGGCTGGGGGGCAATGAGCAGTTCTTC.

V and J are TRBV5-6 and TRBJ1-5, with 7 bases fitting TRBD1. V gave up 2 bases and J gave up 3 bases; unmatched junction bases: 2. Germline V gives CDR1 SGHDT, CDR2 YYEEEE. The CDR3 sequence is 14 residues long. The CDR3 here is CASSLGGDNQPQHF. CDR3 bases: TGTGCCAGCAGCTTAGGGGGCGACAATCAGCCCCAGCATTTT.

The V and J genes are TRBV27 and TRBJ1-2, with 11 bases that match TRBD1. V trimming: 0 bases; J trimming: 7 bases; junction bases outside the gene matches: 1. The length of the CDR3 is 14 residues. The V gene's germline CDR1 is MNHEY and CDR2 SMNVEV (reference sequence). CDR3 amino acids: CASSLSGQGVGYTF. The DNA for the CDR3 is TGTGCCAGCAGTTTATCGGGACAGGGGGTTGGCTACACCTTC.

The J gene is TRBJ1-6, the V gene TRBV28; unclear D gene. The CDR3 extends over 14 amino acids. The ends were cut back, 1 base at V and 9 bases at J, with 10 bases in the middle. The germline gives CDR1 MDHEN, CDR2 SYDVKM. The CDR3 nucleotides are TGTGCCAGCAGTTTATACTCACGGGGTTCACCCCTCCACTTT. It codes for CASSLYSRGSPLHF.

This clone appeared once. The chain joins TRBV30 to TRBJ2-1; the D gene is possibly TRBD2 (6 bases). This CDR3 contains 13 residues. Germline values: CDR1 GTSNPN, CDR2 SVGIG (reference sequence). With 2 bases removed from V and 7 bases from J, the gap between germline ends came to 12 bases. The CDR3 protein is CAWSPLASNEQFF. CDR3 DNA sequence: TGTGCCTGGAGTCCTCTAGCGTCGAATGAGCAGTTCTTC.

This chain links TRBV7-2 with TRBJ2-1; 8 bases map to TRBD1. This CDR3 region has 16 residues. Looked up from germline, CDR1 is SGHTA and CDR2 is FQGNSA. Trimming at V came to 3 bases and at J to 3 bases, leaving 7 bases not matched to a gene. CDR3: CASSFITGTGYNEQFF. The CDR3 nucleotides are TGTGCCAGCAGCTTCATTACCGGGACAGGCTACAATGAGCAGTTCTTC.

The V gene is TRBV28, the J gene TRBJ1-3, with D uncertain. Per germline, CDR1 MDHEN and CDR2 SYDVKM. Trimming took 3 bases from V and 0 from J, leaving 12 bases between them. The CDR3 has 16 residues. The CDR3 is CASSLRRPFSGNTIYF. The DNA of the CDR3 is TGTGCCAGCAGTTTGAGACGTCCGTTCTCTGGAAACACCATATATTTT.

The rearrangement uses TRBV28 and TRBJ2-1, with D possibly being TRBD2 (5 bases). Germline values: CDR1 MDHEN, CDR2 SYDVKM. With 5 bases removed from V and 10 bases from J, the gap between germline ends came to 18 bases. CDR3 length: 14 residues. The CDR3 nucleotides are TGTGCCAGCAGTCCCTCGGTGGGAGCGCCGGAGCAGTTCTTC. It is translated as CASSPSVGAPEQFF.

The V and J genes are TRBV30 and TRBJ2-7; D might be TRBD2 (5 bases). CDR1 and CDR2 (germline): GTSNPN, SVGIG (reference sequence). V dropped 4 bases and J dropped 0 bases, with 13 bases sitting between them. The CDR3 runs to 14 residues. The CDR3 nucleotides read TGTGCCTGGACCCCGGCGCGGGTCTCCTACGAGCAGTACGTC. The encoded protein is CAWTPARVSYEQYV.

The gene calls are TRBV6-5 and TRBJ2-1; maybe TRBD2 (6 bases). Trimming took 5 bases from V and 6 from J, leaving 17 bases between them. This CDR3 region has 15 residues. CDR1 MNHEY and CDR2 SVGAGI come from the germline V gene. CDR3 region: CASSPTSMGRNEQFF. In DNA, the CDR3 is TGTGCCAGCAGTCCAACTAGCATGGGACGCAATGAGCAGTTCTTC.

V gene TRBV10-3 combines with J gene TRBJ1-1; D call uncertain. The CDR3 contains 16 residues. From germline, CDR1 is ENHRY and CDR2 SYGVKD. Trimming stripped 2 bases from V and 6 bases from J, with 19 bases between. Here the CDR3 reads CAISEPRTGAGSEAFF. The CDR3 nucleotides are TGTGCCATCAGTGAGCCGAGGACTGGCGCTGGGTCTGAAGCTTTCTTT.

The DNA for the CDR3 is TGTGCAAGTCGCTTATCACGGATCGCTGGAAACACCATATATTTT. This gives the protein CASRLSRIAGNTIYF. The chain employs TRBV12-2 and TRBJ1-3. TRBV12-2 is flagged as a pseudogene. The CDR3 runs to 15 residues.

This sequence joins TRBV30 and TRBJ1-1, with TRBD1 as a possible D gene (5 bases). CDR1 is GTSNPN, CDR2 SVGIG, per germline (reference sequence). The CDR3 sequence is 13 residues long. Deletions cut 5 bases from V and 4 bases from J, with 14 bases between. CDR3 DNA: TGTGCCTGGGGATTTATGAGGGGCACTGAAGCTTTCTTT. Translating it yields CAWGFMRGTEAFF. Drawing the rest from reference TRBV30 and TRBJ1-1, the complete variable domain is SQTIHQWPATLVQPVGSPLSLECTVEGTSNPNLYWYRQAAGRGLQLLFYSVGIGQISSEVPQNLSASRPQDRQFILSSKKLLLSDSGFYLCAWGFMRGTEAFFGQGTRLTVV.

The chain employs TRBV9 and TRBJ2-2; D is perhaps TRBD1 (5 bases). Trimming took off 0 bases at V and 3 bases at J, with 12 bases between the two ends. Per the germline V gene, CDR1 is SGDLS and CDR2 is YYNGEE. The length of the CDR3 is 16 residues. The CDR3 spells CASSVAPGPDTGELFF. The CDR3, as DNA: TGTGCCAGCAGCGTAGCTCCAGGGCCGGACACCGGGGAGCTGTTTTTT.

This clone was seen only a few times. Other nucleotide sequences from this sample produce the same CDR3. The rearrangement uses TRBV13 and TRBJ2-3; D is undetermined. CDR1 is PRHDT and CDR2 is FYEKMQ in the germline V gene (reference sequence). Trimming took 3 bases from V and 0 from J, leaving 4 bases between them. The CDR3 loop spans 13 amino acids. The CDR3 here is CASSFSSTDTQYF. In nucleotides, the CDR3 is TGTGCCAGCAGCTTTTCTAGCACAGATACGCAGTATTTT.

This clone was picked up one time. The chain has TRBV29-1 and TRBJ1-4; D remains ambiguous. This CDR3 has 14 residues. The V and J ends lost 7 bases and 5 bases respectively, with 17 bases between them. Germline loops: CDR1 SQVTM, CDR2 ANQGSEA. The CDR3 reads CSARVATMNEKLFF. CDR3 coding DNA: TGCAGCGCCAGAGTCGCAACTATGAATGAAAAACTGTTTTTT. The complete variable domain, with remaining parts taken from reference TRBV29-1 and TRBJ1-4, reads SAVISQKPSRDICQRGTSLTIQCQVDSQVTMMFWYRQQPGQSLTLIATANQGSEATYESGFVIDKFPISRPNLTFSTLTVSNMSPEDSSIYLCSARVATMNEKLFFGSGTQLSVL.